These 20 T cell receptor beta chains originate from one sample sequenced in a study of quantifying T cell responses using KT2 cells (dated by TCRdb to about 2017). About the investigation overall: RNA was DNase-treated and reverse transcribed with TCR alpha and beta constant-region primers, mostly using SuperScript III.

Libraries came from UMI-ligation and nested PCR. Sequenced on an Illumina MiSeq. Using T4 RNA ligase 1, a single-stranded oligonucleotide bearing the Illumina SP2 sequence plus a UMI was ligated onto the 3' end of the cDNA. PCR1 used four to five cycles (98 degrees C 15 s, 69 degrees C 30 s, 72 degrees C 40 s), and the beta primer was an equimolar mix of RC1.1 and RC1.2 that covered TRBC1 and TRBC2. TCRdb passed the public sequencing reads through fastp at Q25 and MiXCR, retaining productive beta sequences. Identical CDR3 proteins give one entry, which carries the most common genes and DNA. This sample is represented by over 55,000 distinct CDR3 sequences; roughly an eighth of them were singletons. Approximately 10% of the sample rests with the top ten. Sequencing was done on a sample of PBMCs spiked with cells of the T cell clone KT2. The receptors originated from a human donor.

This chain uses TRBV11-3 with TRBJ2-7; 12 nucleotides line up with TRBD2. The CDR3 is made up of 15 amino acids. Germline lookup yields CDR1 SGHNT and CDR2 YENEEA. J gave up 5 bases and V 5 bases, and 7 bases lay outside the gene matches. The CDR3 is CASSQRLAGVDEQYF. CDR3 nucleotides: TGTGCCAGCAGCCAAAGACTAGCGGGAGTCGACGAGCAGTACTTC.

V is TRBV30 and J is TRBJ1-2, with D hard to call. The V gene lost 2 bases and the J gene lost 7 bases, with 11 bases spanning the gap. Germline CDR1 GTSNPN, CDR2 SVGIG (reference sequence). This CDR3 has 12 residues. The CDR3 loop reads CAWSYGMLGYTF. Here the CDR3 DNA reads TGTGCCTGGAGTTACGGAATGCTTGGCTACACCTTC.

The rearrangement joins TRBV7-2 to TRBJ2-1; D is undetermined. The CDR3 totals 14 residues. V shed 3 bases and J shed 6 bases, with 12 bases lying between them. The germline V gene encodes CDR1 SGHTA and CDR2 FQGNSA. DNA of the CDR3: TGTGCCAGCAGCTTCTCGGGTTGGAGCAATGAGCAGTTCTTC. Its translation: CASSFSGWSNEQFF.

This clonotype has only a few counts. V and J are TRBV19 and TRBJ1-5; D unresolved. The CDR3 sequence is 12 residues long. V was trimmed by 11 bases and J by 7 bases, leaving 15 bases between them. The germline CDR1 and CDR2 sequences are LNHDA and SQIVND (reference sequence). CDR3 protein: CACGSLLQPQHF. The CDR3 DNA reads TGTGCCTGCGGCAGTCTCCTGCAGCCCCAGCATTTT.

The chain recombines TRBV11-2 with TRBJ1-2; D remains ambiguous. The V end lost 1 base, the J end lost 4 bases, and 4 bases lay between the germline ends. Germline assignment: CDR1 SGHAT and CDR2 FQNNGV. This CDR3 is 12 amino acids long. The CDR3 here is CASSLGSYGYTF. CDR3 DNA: TGTGCCAGCAGCTTAGGATCCTATGGCTACACCTTC.

The chain carries TRBV29-1 and TRBJ2-5; TRBD2 agrees at 7 bases. The length of the CDR3 is 13 residues. Germline V gene sequence: CDR1 SQVTM, CDR2 ANQGSEA. The V segment lost 1 base and the J segment 2 bases; nucleotides outside the gene matches: 1. CDR3 in DNA: TGCAGCGTTGAAGGGGGGGGTCAAGAGACCCAGTACTTC. This translates into CSVEGGGQETQYF.

The table lists this clonotype with many counts. The chain links TRBV4-3 to TRBJ1-1; a possible D gene is TRBD1 (5 bases). The CDR3 consists of 12 residues. Germline values: CDR1 LGHNA, CDR2 YSLEER. V was cut by 0 bases and J by 10 bases, with 9 bases left in between. The CDR3 region has the DNA TGCGCCAGCAGCCAAGAGCCGGGGCGAGCTTTCTTT. Translated: CASSQEPGRAFF.

This clonotype was found many times. The genes are TRBV20-1 and TRBJ1-5; 7 bases match TRBD1. J was trimmed by 5 bases and V by 0 bases; bases with no gene match: 7. The germline CDR1 and CDR2 sequences are DFQATT and SNEGSKA (reference sequence). The CDR3 spans 15 residues. CDR3 sequence: CSARESGGPDQPQHF. In DNA form, the CDR3 reads TGCAGTGCTAGAGAATCAGGGGGACCCGATCAGCCCCAGCATTTT.

The chain is built from TRBV29-1 and TRBJ1-5; D unclear. Germline lookup yields CDR1 SQVTM and CDR2 ANQGSEA. The CDR3 is 12 amino acids. Trimming stripped 4 bases from V and 5 bases from J, with 9 bases between. The CDR3 loop reads CSVGTKDQPQHF. CDR3 coding DNA: TGCAGCGTTGGGACGAAGGATCAGCCCCAGCATTTT.

The chain combines TRBV6-1 with TRBJ1-6, with D possibly being TRBD1 (6 bases). Germline V gene lookup returns CDR1 MNHNS and CDR2 SASEGT. Trimming shortened V by 6 bases and J by 0 bases, and 15 bases separated the two germline ends. The CDR3 extends over 17 amino acids. CDR3 nucleotides: TGTGCCAGCAGCGTACTACAGGGTATCTCCTATAATTCACCCCTCCACTTT. Its translation is CASSVLQGISYNSPLHF.

The sample holds a few counts of this clonotype. The gene calls are TRBV20-1 and TRBJ2-4; 7 nucleotides line up with TRBD1. The V gene end was trimmed by 6 bases and the J gene end by 3 bases; junction bases not matched to a gene: 8. The CDR3 has 14 residues. Germline V gives CDR1 DFQATT, CDR2 SNEGSKA (reference sequence). The CDR3 DNA sequence: TGCAGTGCGTTTAGGGGGCTCGGCAAAAACATTCAGTACTTC. Protein product: CSAFRGLGKNIQYF.

The rearrangement uses TRBV7-9 and TRBJ1-2; TRBD1 is a possible D gene (6 bases). The germline gives CDR1 SEHNR, CDR2 FQNEAQ (reference sequence). Trimming took 6 bases from V and 4 from J, leaving 12 bases between them. CDR3 length: 13 residues. The CDR3 nucleotides read TGTGCCAGCAGTCCGGACAGCACCTATGGCTACACCTTC. This translates into CASSPDSTYGYTF.

In this sample, this clonotype turned up many times. The gene calls are TRBV10-3 and TRBJ2-4; D perhaps matches TRBD2 (5 bases). V lost 3 bases and J lost 3, with 12 bases in between. Per the germline V gene, CDR1 is ENHRY and CDR2 is SYGVKD. The CDR3 runs 15 residues. Here the CDR3 reads CAISDPLEGKNIQYF. For the CDR3, the DNA is TGTGCCATCAGTGATCCTCTAGAGGGCAAAAACATTCAGTACTTC.

The gene calls are TRBV7-2 and TRBJ1-1; D is uncertain. The CDR3 is made up of 9 amino acids. Germline V lookup: CDR1 SGHTA, CDR2 FQGNSA. The ends were cut back, 4 bases at V and 9 bases at J, with 3 bases in the middle. CDR3 protein: CASSYKAFF. Here the CDR3 DNA reads TGTGCCAGCAGCTACAAAGCTTTCTTT.

This chain connects TRBV20-1 to TRBJ2-5; TRBD1 is a possible D gene (5 bases). V shed 3 bases and J shed 9 bases, with 14 bases lying between them. The CDR3 sequence is 12 residues long. CDR1 is DFQATT and CDR2 is SNEGSKA in the germline V gene (reference sequence). The CDR3 DNA follows: TGCAGTGCTAGCTTTTTGGGCAGGGCCCAGTACTTC. Protein: CSASFLGRAQYF.

The chain links TRBV12-3 or TRBV12-4 to TRBJ2-1, with D hard to call. The CDR3 extends over 13 amino acids. V lost 4 bases, J lost 4 bases, and 8 bases lay in between. The CDR3 loop is CASSYGSYNEQFF. As DNA, the CDR3 is TGTGCCAGCAGTTACGGTAGTTACAATGAGCAGTTCTTC.

The chain employs TRBV5-1 and TRBJ1-5, with 7 nucleotides matching TRBD1. This CDR3 has 17 residues. The germline CDR1 and CDR2 sequences are SGHRS and YFSETQ. V lost 0 bases to trimming and J lost 3 bases; unmatched junction nucleotides: 9. Written as DNA, the CDR3 is TGCGCCAGCAGCTTGGCCCCCAGGGGGTCGAACAATCAGCCCCAGCATTTT. It yields the protein CASSLAPRGSNNQPQHF.

This clonotype was observed once. This chain connects TRBV6-2 or TRBV6-3 to TRBJ2-6; 9 nucleotides align to TRBD1. Germline-derived CDR1 and CDR2 are MNHEY and SVGEGT. V was clipped by 2 bases and J by 0 bases; unmatched bases: 11. The CDR3 length is 20 residues. The DNA for the CDR3 is TGTGCCAGCAGTTACAGGGCGGGACAGGGCCTCCTCTCTGGGGCCAACGTCCTGACTTTC. Translating it yields CASSYRAGQGLLSGANVLTF.

J is TRBJ1-1 and V is TRBV18; D possibly corresponds to TRBD1 (5 bases). The V and J ends lost 7 bases and 3 bases respectively, with 15 bases between them. This CDR3 contains 14 residues. Germline CDR1 KGHSH, CDR2 LQKENI. The CDR3 DNA reads TGTGCCAGCTTTCCTTCAAGAGGGGACACTGAAGCTTTCTTT. This gives the protein CASFPSRGDTEAFF.

This clonotype was recorded at least ten times. In DNA form, the CDR3 reads TGTGCCACCAGTGATTCCGGGATTAACTATGGCTACACCTTC. Translating it yields CATSDSGINYGYTF. The V gene is TRBV24-1, the J gene TRBJ1-2; D is unresolved. The CDR3 totals 14 residues. Germline loops: CDR1 KGHDR, CDR2 SFDVKD. Trimming removed 2 bases from V and 1 base from J, with 7 bases in between.